What follows is one T cell receptor beta chain and its context. Its antigen remains unknown. The sample belongs to a study of beta chain features in type 1 diabetes. About the research overall: Across every sample, roughly 100 million sorted cells were examined in total.

Study-level results: Type 1 diabetes patients had TCRB CDR3s that were shorter (moderately but significantly so) in all four CD4+ subsets.

CDR1 is SGHTA, CDR2 FQGNSA, per germline. The trim removed 5 bases at V and 6 bases at J, leaving 6 bases unmatched. The CDR3 loop spans 13 amino acids. Reverse transcription of all isolated RNA meant that expressed TCRB transcripts were sequenced. Data came from immunoSEQ multiplex PCR; TCRdb stores just in-frame clones and leaves some out. The sample carries 280,000 or so clones, over 12% recorded once. This rearrangement joins TRBV7-2 to TRBJ2-5; 7 nucleotides line up with TRBD2. The receptor's source is a man aged 18-30 years with type 1 diabetes. Source material: naive CD4+ T cells from blood. CDR3 bases: TGTGCCAGCAGCGGGGGAGGGCCCAAGACCCAGTACTTC. It yields the protein CASSGGGPKTQYF.